Below, one T cell receptor (beta chain) is given with its context. This entry comes from a study of T-cell reconstitution after alpha-beta-depleted transplantation in children. CDR3 length equals 15 residues. Germline V gene lookup returns CDR1 MNHEY and CDR2 SMNVEV (reference sequence). Losses at the gene ends were 5 bases for V and 7 bases for J; bases not matched to a gene: 12. As it was prepared, the TCRbeta library received unique molecular identifiers. In TCRdb, the PCR reads were re-called with MiXCR into one record per CDR3 protein. This table has about 400,000 distinct CDR3 sequences, about 20% appearing once.

This rearrangement joins TRBV27 to TRBJ2-7; 9 nucleotides align to TRBD2. The receptor's source is a human donor who donated a stem cell graft to a child with acute myeloid leukemia. Specimen: PBMCs from the stem cell graft donor, collected from the stem cell graft. The CDR3 DNA reads as TGTGCCAGCAGTCGCGGCGGACTAGCGAGCGGGGAGCAGTACTTC. As protein: CASSRGGLASGEQYF.